The 15 T cell receptor beta chains given below trace back to one sample, sequenced in a study of blood T cell repertoires in COVID-19. Assay: immunoSEQ multiplex PCR; the TCRdb copy retains only in-frame clones and omits some. This sample has a few hundred thousand clones, with 85% to 90% found just once. The specimen sequenced was PBMCs or T cells enriched from blood (not recorded which). These TCRs come from a woman aged 18-29 years who had recovered from COVID-19.

J is TRBJ2-1 and V is TRBV5-8; D not certain. V lost 4 bases to trimming and J lost 8 bases, with 10 bases between them. The CDR3 has 12 residues. The germline CDR1 and CDR2 sequences are SGHTS and YDEGEE. The CDR3 nucleotides are TGTGCCAGCAGCCCGCCGGTACATGAGCAGTTCTTC. Amino acid sequence: CASSPPVHEQFF. The full variable domain, completed using reference TRBV5-8 and TRBJ2-1, is EAGVTQSPTHLIKTRGQQATLRCSPISGHTSVYWYQQALGLGLQFLLWYDEGEERNRGNFPPRFSGRQFPNYSSELNVNALELEDSALYLCASSPPVHEQFFGPGTRLTVL.

The V call is TRBV9, the J call TRBJ1-1; D remains unclear. The length of the CDR3 is 12 residues. V was pared by 4 bases and J by 4 bases, with 8 bases between. Germline V CDR1 and CDR2: SGDLS, YYNGEE. CDR3 sequence: CASSSGVTEAFF. As DNA, the CDR3 is TGTGCCAGCAGCTCCGGGGTCACTGAAGCTTTCTTT.

The CDR3 is CASSLSGGMIYEQYF. The DNA of the CDR3 is TGTGCCAGCAGCCTTAGCGGGGGGATGATCTACGAGCAGTACTTC. The chain links TRBV11-1 to TRBJ2-7, with 10 bases fitting TRBD2. Germline V gene lookup returns CDR1 SGHAT and CDR2 FQDESV (reference sequence). This CDR3 spans 15 amino acids. V was pared by 5 bases and J by 3 bases, with 7 bases of the junction left unmatched.

The V call is TRBV27, the J call TRBJ1-6; D ambiguous. This CDR3 comprises 14 residues. V lost 7 bases and J 0 bases, leaving 7 bases between the germline ends. CDR1 and CDR2 (germline): MNHEY, SMNVEV (reference sequence). The CDR3 region has the DNA TGTGCCAGCACCCGGAGCTCCTATAATTCACCCCTCCACTTT. This translates into CASTRSSYNSPLHF.

The V call is TRBV10-1, the J call TRBJ1-2; 7 bases match TRBD1. Germline lookup yields CDR1 WNHNN and CDR2 SYGVQD (reference sequence). V lost 5 bases and J lost 10; bases outside the gene matches: 4. This CDR3 is built from 11 residues. The CDR3 DNA is TGCGCCAGCAGTACTGACAGGGACTACACCTTC. This gives the protein CASSTDRDYTF.

This sequence joins TRBV15 and TRBJ1-1, with TRBD1 identical over 8 bases. The CDR3 consists of 14 residues. J lost 1 base, V lost 5 bases, and 3 bases had no gene match. CDR1 and CDR2 from the germline V gene are LNHNV and YYDKDF (reference sequence). The CDR3 DNA sequence: TGTGCCACCAGCGGCAGGGGGCGGAACACTGAAGCTTTCTTT. Residues: CATSGRGRNTEAFF.

Comments on this clone: One end of the junction is discordant with germline, which a read error may explain. The V gene is TRBV7-7, the J gene TRBJ1-3, with D unclear. The CDR3 length is 15 residues. CDR1 and CDR2 (germline): SSHAT, FNYEAQ (reference sequence). CDR3 sequence (DNA): TGTGCTAGCACCCCTAAATCGGAGTTAGGAAACACCATATATTTT. Translation gives CASTPKSELGNTIYF.

The chain is built from TRBV6-5 and TRBJ2-2; 10 bases agree with TRBD1. Trimming took 9 bases from V and 3 from J; bases not matched to a gene: 7. Per the germline V gene, CDR1 is MNHEY and CDR2 is SVGAGI. CDR3 size: 15 residues. The CDR3 nucleotides read TGTGCCAGTAGACGGACAGGGGGGTACACCGGGGAGCTGTTTTTT. Translating gives CASRRTGGYTGELFF.

The chain employs TRBV27 and TRBJ2-1, with 12 bases identical to TRBD2. Trimming cost V 6 bases and J 9 bases; bases outside gene matches: 9. This CDR3 spans 15 amino acids. The germline V gene has CDR1 MNHEY and CDR2 SMNVEV (reference sequence). CDR3 residues: CASSRPSGGASEQFF. CDR3 in DNA: TGTGCCAGCAGCAGACCTAGCGGGGGGGCGAGTGAGCAGTTCTTC.

V and J are TRBV28 and TRBJ1-5; no reliable D call. V was pared by 5 bases and J by 3 bases, with 14 bases between. CDR3 length: 15 residues. Germline CDR1 reads MDHEN; CDR2 reads SYDVKM. The DNA for the CDR3 is TGTGCCAGCAGTCCCTTAGGGAGTTACAATCAGCCCCAGCATTTT. Protein: CASSPLGSYNQPQHF. The full variable domain, rest sourced from reference TRBV28 and TRBJ1-5, is DVKVTQSSRYLVKRTGEKVFLECVQDMDHENMFWYRQDPGLGLRLIYFSYDVKMKEKGDIPEGYSVSREKKERFSLILESASTNQTSMYLCASSPLGSYNQPQHFGDGTRLSIL.

This sequence joins TRBV5-4 and TRBJ2-2, with TRBD1 matching over 7 bases. Germline loops: CDR1 SGHNT, CDR2 YYREEE (reference sequence). Losses at the gene ends were 2 bases for V and 5 bases for J; bases not matched to a gene: 9. There are 16 residues in the CDR3. DNA of the CDR3: TGTGCCAGCAGCTTCCCCCAGGGGGTAAGGACCGGGGAGCTGTTTTTT. This translates into CASSFPQGVRTGELFF.

The rearrangement joins TRBV11-3 to TRBJ2-3, with TRBD2 matching over 13 bases. The CDR3 covers 17 residues. Germline CDR1 SGHNT, CDR2 YENEEA. V gave up 1 base and J gave up 3 bases; unmatched junction bases: 4. The CDR3 bases are TGTGCCAGCAGCTTAGGACTAGCGGGGGGCGCGACAGATACGCAGTATTTT. It is translated as CASSLGLAGGATDTQYF.

J is TRBJ2-7 and V is TRBV2, with TRBD1 identical over 10 bases. The CDR3 contains 13 residues. Losses at the gene ends were 7 bases for V and 3 bases for J; bases not matched to a gene: 3. Germline CDR1 reads SNHLY; CDR2 reads FYNNEI. The CDR3 loop is CASTRTGGYEQYF. DNA of the CDR3: TGTGCCAGCACCCGGACAGGGGGCTACGAGCAGTACTTC.

V usage is TRBV24-1 and J usage is TRBJ2-2, with TRBD2 as a possible D gene (6 bases). Per germline, CDR1 KGHDR and CDR2 SFDVKD. The V end was cut by 3 bases, the J end by 2 bases, with 12 bases between. The CDR3 runs to 16 residues. The CDR3 DNA sequence: TGTGCCACCAGTGATCGGCTAGCGACAAACACCGGGGAGCTGTTTTTT. This encodes CATSDRLATNTGELFF.

The rearrangement uses TRBV2 and TRBJ2-3, with a tentative D call TRBD2 (5 bases). Germline values: CDR1 SNHLY, CDR2 FYNNEI. Trimming left V 4 bases short and J 1 base short, with 12 bases between. CDR3 size: 15 residues. CDR3 in DNA: TGTGCCAGCAGTGGGGTTGAGGGAGGCACAGATACGCAGTATTTT. This codes for CASSGVEGGTDTQYF.